At least ten counts were recorded for the clone carrying this T cell receptor beta chain. Antigen unknown. This specimen comes from a study of T cells in Graves' hyperthyroidism and ophthalmopathy. Study-wide results and caveats: The majority of expanded thyroid clonotypes above 0.001 also appeared in blood. From stable hyperthyroidism, ophthalmopathy was separated by a 13 V-J model. Before onset, by a median of approximately 6.2 months, the model predicted ophthalmopathy.

Across 18 months, stable Graves' hyperthyroidism was marked by no progression to ophthalmopathy. V was cut by 0 bases and J by 8 bases, with 13 bases left in between. The CDR3 runs 14 residues. Per germline, CDR1 DFQATT and CDR2 SNEGSKA (reference sequence). What was amplified from RNA transcripts were TCR beta CDR3 regions. HTBI primers were the set used in a first-round RT-PCR of the TCR CDR3. TCRdb analysed the multiplex PCR reads with MiXCR anew, one entry per CDR3 protein. The sample records about 540,000 distinct CDR3 sequences, around 45% being singletons. The TCR originated in a woman under 30 with Graves' hyperthyroidism. The V and J genes are TRBV20-1 and TRBJ1-4, with a tentative D call TRBD1 (6 bases). Sequencing was carried out using peripheral blood or thyroid tissue (not recorded which). The DNA for the CDR3 is TGCAGTGCTAGAGATACCGGGGGCTGGGAAAAACTGTTTTTT. It translates to CSARDTGGWEKLFF.